This TCR beta chain is drawn from a study of blood T cell repertoires in COVID-19. Germline V lookup: CDR1 MGHRA, CDR2 YSYEKL. The CDR3 totals 15 residues. V shed 1 base and J shed 0 bases, with 9 bases lying between them. Repertoires were generated with immunoSEQ multiplex PCR, while TCRdb's copy carries only in-frame clones and drops some. The sample holds almost 250,000 clones, roughly 86% seen once. Sequencing was done on a sample of peripheral blood. The chain couples TRBV4-1 to TRBJ1-1; maybe TRBD1 (5 bases). The sequence derives from a woman aged 55-75 years who had recovered from COVID-19. CDR3: CASSQGKGLNTEAFF. DNA of the CDR3: TGCGCCAGCAGCCAAGGTAAGGGGCTGAACACTGAAGCTTTCTTT.